A few counts support the clone carrying this TCR beta chain. Its antigen remains unidentified. Sequence at one end of the junction differs from germline and may be a read error. TCRdb reprocessed the 5' RACE reads with MiXCR, giving one entry per CDR3 protein. The sample lists some 1,600,000 distinct CDR3 sequences, under 35% occurring once. The source of the sample is a study of identical twins. Findings and caveats of the study: Insertions were fewer in abundant cord blood beta clonotypes, whereas memory repertoires showed none of this pattern.

The CDR3 is made up of 17 amino acids. Germline V gene lookup returns CDR1 SGHAT and CDR2 FQNNGV. The sequencing sample was made of cord blood. This rearrangement joins TRBV11-2 to TRBJ1-1; no clear D gene. This clonotype was sampled from a newborn girl in good health. The CDR3 sequence: CAGSLVGLSWLNTEAFF. DNA of the CDR3: TGTGCCGGCAGCTTAGTTGGCTTATCATGGCTGAACACTGAAGCTTTCTTT.